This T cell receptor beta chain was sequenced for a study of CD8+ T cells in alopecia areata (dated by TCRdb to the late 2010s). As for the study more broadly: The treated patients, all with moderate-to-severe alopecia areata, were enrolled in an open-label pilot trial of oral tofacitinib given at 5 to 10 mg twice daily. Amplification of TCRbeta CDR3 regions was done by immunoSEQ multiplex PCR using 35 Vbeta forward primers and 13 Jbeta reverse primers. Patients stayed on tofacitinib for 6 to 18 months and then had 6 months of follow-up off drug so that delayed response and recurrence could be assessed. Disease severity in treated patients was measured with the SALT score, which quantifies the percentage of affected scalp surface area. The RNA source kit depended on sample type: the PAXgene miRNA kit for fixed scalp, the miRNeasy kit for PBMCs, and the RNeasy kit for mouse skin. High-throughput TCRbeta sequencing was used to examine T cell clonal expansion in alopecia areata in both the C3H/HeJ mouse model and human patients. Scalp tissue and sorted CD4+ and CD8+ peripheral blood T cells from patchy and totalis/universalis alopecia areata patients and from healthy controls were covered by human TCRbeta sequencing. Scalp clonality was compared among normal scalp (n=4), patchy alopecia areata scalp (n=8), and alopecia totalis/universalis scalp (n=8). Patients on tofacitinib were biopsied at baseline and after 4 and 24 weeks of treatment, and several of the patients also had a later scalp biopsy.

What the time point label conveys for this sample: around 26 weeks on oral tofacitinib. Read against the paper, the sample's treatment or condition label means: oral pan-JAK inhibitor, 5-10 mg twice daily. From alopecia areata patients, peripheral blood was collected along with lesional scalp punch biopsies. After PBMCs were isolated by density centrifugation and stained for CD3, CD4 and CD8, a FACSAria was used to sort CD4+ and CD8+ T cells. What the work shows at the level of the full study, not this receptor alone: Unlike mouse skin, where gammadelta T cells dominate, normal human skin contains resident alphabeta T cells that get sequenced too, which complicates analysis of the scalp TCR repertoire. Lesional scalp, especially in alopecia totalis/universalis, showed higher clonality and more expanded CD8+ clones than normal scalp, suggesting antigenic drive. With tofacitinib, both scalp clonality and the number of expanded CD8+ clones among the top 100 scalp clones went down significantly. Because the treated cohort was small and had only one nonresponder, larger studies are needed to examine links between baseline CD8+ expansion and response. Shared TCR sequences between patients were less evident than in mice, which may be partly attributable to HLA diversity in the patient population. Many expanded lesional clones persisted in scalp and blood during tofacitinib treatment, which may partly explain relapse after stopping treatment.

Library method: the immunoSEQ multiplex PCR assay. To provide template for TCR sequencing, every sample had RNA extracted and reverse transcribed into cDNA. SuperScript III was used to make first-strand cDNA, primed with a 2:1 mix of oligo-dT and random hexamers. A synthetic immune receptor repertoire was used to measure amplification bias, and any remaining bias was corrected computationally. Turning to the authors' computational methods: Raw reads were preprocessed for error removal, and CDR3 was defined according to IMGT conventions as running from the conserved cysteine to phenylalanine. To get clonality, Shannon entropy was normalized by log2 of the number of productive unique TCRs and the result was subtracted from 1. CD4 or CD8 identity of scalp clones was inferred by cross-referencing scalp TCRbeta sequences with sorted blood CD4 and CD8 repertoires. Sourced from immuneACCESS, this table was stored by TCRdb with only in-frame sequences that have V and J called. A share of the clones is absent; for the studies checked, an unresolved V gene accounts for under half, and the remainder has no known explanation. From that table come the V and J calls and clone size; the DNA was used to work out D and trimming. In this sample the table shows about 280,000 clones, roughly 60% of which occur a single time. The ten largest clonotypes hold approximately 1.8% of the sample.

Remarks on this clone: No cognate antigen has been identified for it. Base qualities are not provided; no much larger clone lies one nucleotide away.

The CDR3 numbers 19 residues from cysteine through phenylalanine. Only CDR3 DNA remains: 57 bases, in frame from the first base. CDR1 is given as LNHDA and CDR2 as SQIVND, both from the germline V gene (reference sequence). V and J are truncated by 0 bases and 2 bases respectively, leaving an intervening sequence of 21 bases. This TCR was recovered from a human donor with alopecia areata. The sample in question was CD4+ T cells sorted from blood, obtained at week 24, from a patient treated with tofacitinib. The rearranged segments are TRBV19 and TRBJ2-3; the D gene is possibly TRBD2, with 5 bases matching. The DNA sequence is TGTGCCAGTAGTATAGATCGGGAAGGAGTGACTGTCCTCACAGATACGCAGTATTTT. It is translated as CASSIDREGVTVLTDTQYF.